One sample yielded the 5 T cell receptor beta chains listed below, sequenced in a study of T cells in Graves' hyperthyroidism and ophthalmopathy. RNA transcripts provided the source from which TCR beta CDR3 regions were amplified. Carried out on the TCR CDR3, a first-round RT-PCR used the HTBI primer set. TCRdb itself ran the multiplex PCR reads through MiXCR, one entry per CDR3 protein. The sample consists of around 500,000 distinct CDR3 sequences, about 20% of them appearing once. Input material: blood. Receptors originate from an older woman with Graves' ophthalmopathy.

This clonotype has ten or more counts. The gene calls are TRBV28 and TRBJ2-5; no clear D. Trimming took 7 bases from V and 5 from J, leaving 11 bases between them. CDR1 MDHEN and CDR2 SYDVKM come from the germline V gene. This CDR3 is 12 amino acids long. The DNA of the CDR3 is TGTGCCAGCACGGACCCTCTTGAGACCCAGTACTTC. It specifies CASTDPLETQYF.

This clonotype has more than one count but fewer than ten. The chain links TRBV7-2 to TRBJ1-2; 7 nucleotides match TRBD1. The junction had 10 bases not matched to a gene; V was cut back by 4 bases and J by 8 bases. The V gene's germline CDR1 is SGHTA and CDR2 FQGNSA. The length of the CDR3 is 14 residues. The chain's CDR3 is CASSWQGGLEGYTF. DNA of the CDR3: TGTGCCAGCAGCTGGCAGGGGGGCCTGGAGGGCTACACCTTC.

This clonotype occurred a few times. The CDR3 here is CATSRDIRGQVPETQYF. CDR3 DNA: TGTGCCACCAGCAGAGATATAAGAGGACAGGTCCCGGAGACCCAGTACTTC. The rearrangement uses TRBV15 and TRBJ2-5, with 7 bases lining up with TRBD1. The CDR3 is 17 amino acids. Looked up from germline, CDR1 is LNHNV and CDR2 is YYDKDF (reference sequence). V shed 0 bases, J shed 5 bases, and the junction held 12 bases outside the gene matches.

This clonotype was counted a few times. The CDR3 region has the DNA TGCGCCAGCAGCTTGGGAGTGGGTGCAGATACGCAGTATTTT. Translation gives CASSLGVGADTQYF. J is TRBJ2-3 and V is TRBV5-1; D remains ambiguous. The CDR3 extends over 14 amino acids. CDR1 SGHRS and CDR2 YFSETQ come from the germline V gene. V was shortened by 0 bases and J by 4 bases, with 9 bases between the two germline ends.

Ten or more counts support this clonotype. The chain combines TRBV11-2 with TRBJ2-7; 9 bases align to TRBD2. This CDR3 is built from 18 residues. Germline V gene lookup returns CDR1 SGHAT and CDR2 FQNNGV. Germline trimming cut 0 bases from V and 5 bases from J; bases unmatched to any gene: 14. CDR3 loop: CASSLEVAGGPGSHEQYF. The DNA for the CDR3 is TGTGCCAGCAGCTTAGAGGTGGCGGGAGGGCCGGGGTCCCACGAGCAGTACTTC.